This T cell receptor (beta chain) came from a study of shared clonotypes between healthy human individuals. Study information: A few men and a couple of women, aged 18 to 49, were donors.

Naive-designated CD8 cells lacked CD45RO, were positively enriched for CCR7, and omitted terminally differentiated effector memory CD45RA+ cells. Generated by immunoSEQ multiplex PCR, the TCRdb table keeps only in-frame clones and is missing some. Of 1.5 million to 2.5 million clones in the sample, about 95% were seen once. The sequencing sample was made of naive CD8+ T cells sorted from blood. The origin of this receptor is a young man in good health.

The chain's CDR3 is CASSLIDTGELFF. The CDR3 DNA follows: TGTGCCAGCAGTTTAATCGACACCGGGGAGCTGTTTTTT. V is TRBV28 and J is TRBJ2-2; no clear D gene. Trimming took off 2 bases at V and 3 bases at J, with 4 bases between the two ends. Germline lookup yields CDR1 MDHEN and CDR2 SYDVKM. The CDR3 extends over 13 amino acids.